These 7 T cell receptor beta chains came from one sample sequenced in a study of PD-L1 blockade in urothelial cancer. Method: immunoSEQ multiplex PCR; TCRdb's copy keeps in-frame clones and lacks some. The repertoire consists of tens of thousands of clones, with 86% occurring once and the leading ten covering roughly a quarter. Indicated time point: peripheral blood 6 weeks after treatment start. The sample consisted of PBMCs, taken around atezolizumab (anti-PD-L1) treatment. These receptors all stem from a man in his 60s with urothelial cancer.

The rearrangement uses TRBV11-2 and TRBJ1-6; D might be TRBD1 (5 bases). The V gene's germline CDR1 is SGHAT and CDR2 FQNNGV. The CDR3 totals 15 residues. V was pared by 6 bases and J by 7 bases, with 16 bases between. Written as DNA, the CDR3 is TGTGCCAGCAGATCCGAAGGGGCTCGGAATTCACCCCTCCACTTT. The encoded protein is CASRSEGARNSPLHF.

To note about this clone: In the same sample, other DNA sequences code for this CDR3. This chain uses TRBV5-1 with TRBJ2-5, with 8 bases identical to TRBD1. The germline V gene has CDR1 SGHRS and CDR2 YFSETQ. With 0 bases clipped from V and 2 bases from J, the junction kept 0 bases outside the gene matches. CDR3 length equals 14 residues. CDR3 in DNA: TGCGCCAGCAGCTTGGGACAGGGGCAAGAGACCCAGTACTTC. Encoded protein: CASSLGQGQETQYF.

J is TRBJ2-7 and V is TRBV11-3; 9 bases match TRBD1. This CDR3 has 15 residues. Losses at the gene ends were 5 bases for V and 3 bases for J; bases not matched to a gene: 8. Germline values: CDR1 SGHNT, CDR2 YENEEA. CDR3 sequence: CASSHGTGPLYEQYF. As DNA, the CDR3 is TGTGCCAGCAGCCACGGGACAGGGCCCCTCTACGAGCAGTACTTC.

The rearrangement uses TRBV7-6 and TRBJ1-2, with 9 bases matching TRBD1. Per germline, CDR1 SGHVS and CDR2 FNYEAQ. J lost 7 bases, V lost 4 bases, and 4 bases had no gene match. The CDR3 spans 13 residues. This chain's CDR3 is CASSSRQGVGYTF. CDR3 nucleotides: TGTGCCAGCAGCTCCCGACAGGGGGTTGGCTACACCTTC. The full variable domain, with the rest looked up from reference TRBV7-6 and TRBJ1-2, is GAGVSQSPRYKVTKRGQDVALRCDPISGHVSLYWYRQALGQGPEFLTYFNYEAQQDKSGLPNDRFSAERPEGSISTLTIQRTEQRDSAMYRCASSSRQGVGYTFGSGTRLTVV.

The chain joins TRBV7-8 to TRBJ2-1; perhaps TRBD2 as D (5 bases). Trimming took off 1 base at V and 2 bases at J, with 21 bases between the two ends. The CDR3 spans 19 residues. Germline V gene sequence: CDR1 SGHVS, CDR2 FQNEAQ. Here the CDR3 reads CASSLDEVAWSGTYNEQFF. CDR3 in DNA: TGTGCCAGCAGCTTAGATGAGGTAGCCTGGTCCGGGACCTACAATGAGCAGTTCTTC.

The chain uses TRBV19 and TRBJ1-5, with D possibly being TRBD1 (5 bases). The CDR3 covers 18 residues. Germline lookup yields CDR1 LNHDA and CDR2 SQIVND (reference sequence). V dropped 5 bases and J dropped 0 bases, with 20 bases sitting between them. CDR3 nucleotide sequence: TGTGCCAGTAGTTTCACAGGTCATTCGAGCTATAGCAATCAGCCCCAGCATTTT. Its translation: CASSFTGHSSYSNQPQHF.

In this sample, this clone turned up a few times. This chain connects TRBV5-4 to TRBJ2-6; 7 bases are shared with TRBD1. The V segment lost 4 bases and the J segment 0 bases; nucleotides outside the gene matches: 13. Germline CDR1 is SGHNT and CDR2 is YYREEE (reference sequence). The CDR3 consists of 19 residues. The CDR3 sequence is CASSPGKQGIGSGANVLTF. The CDR3 nucleotides are TGTGCCAGCAGCCCAGGAAAACAGGGGATTGGCTCTGGGGCCAACGTCCTGACTTTC.